This TCR beta chain was captured in a study of shared clonotypes between healthy human individuals. Whole-study context: Sampling drew on donors who were two women and a few men aged 18 to 49. Regarding the study as a whole: Clonotypes which were not shared had lower generation probabilities than clonotypes that all four donors shared. Deeper or shallower sequencing was expected to change how clonotypes are shared among donors.

Data came from immunoSEQ multiplex PCR; TCRdb stores just in-frame clones and leaves some out. Of roughly 2,300,000 clones listed, roughly 92% were seen once; the top ten hold approximately 0.39%. There are 11 residues in the CDR3. Germline CDR1 is SNHLY and CDR2 is FYNNEI. The V end was cut by 6 bases, the J end by 7 bases, with 9 bases between. This clone occurred once. Its matching antigen is unknown. What was sequenced was naive CD4+ T cells from PBMCs. The subset denotes: CD45RA+ positively selected. The TCR comes from a man aged 18 to 35 in good health. Some clones in this sample may be carry-over from other donors' samples. The genes are TRBV2 and TRBJ2-5; D ambiguous. The CDR3 protein is CASRGVGTQYF. CDR3 sequence (DNA): TGTGCCAGCAGGGGTGTTGGGACCCAGTACTTC.